This T cell receptor beta chain derives from a study of regulatory T cells in long-lasting Graves disease. The study's findings and limits: Between persistent patients, about 2,800 public clonotypes were shared, exceeding the approximately 900 shared between new patients.

As to time point: persistent/refractory GD, antithyroid drugs over 5 years with positive TRAb. The TCR library was prepared using RNA isolated from PBMCs. Researchers made TCR beta libraries by using iRepertoire HTBI primers and running Arm-PCR on CDR3 regions. TCRdb called the multiplex PCR reads again in MiXCR, with one record for every CDR3 protein. This table has around 460,000 distinct CDR3 sequences, around a fifth appearing once. There are many counts of this clonotype. Its antigen is as yet unknown. Trimming cost V 6 bases and J 5 bases; bases outside gene matches: 11. CDR3 length: 15 residues. Per the germline V gene, CDR1 is MNHNS and CDR2 is SASEGT.

This chain links TRBV6-1 with TRBJ2-5; 8 bases line up with TRBD1. The receptor comes from a female donor with Graves disease. Specimen: peripheral blood mononuclear cells (PBMCs), collected when the disease was refractory, from a patient treated with antithyroid drugs. CDR3 in amino acids: CASSTGTGGLETQYF. The CDR3 nucleotides read TGTGCCAGCAGCACCGGGACAGGAGGGTTGGAGACCCAGTACTTC.